This T cell receptor beta chain was sequenced in a study of blood T cell repertoires in COVID-19. Study as a whole: COVID-19 samples from acute and convalescent phases originated in the United States, Italy and Spain. T cells, B-cell-depleted T cells, or PBMCs supplied cDNA or gDNA.

Sequencing was performed with immunoSEQ multiplex PCR; in TCRdb, only in-frame clones are kept and a portion is missing. The sample includes some 120,000 clones, around nine tenths of them seen just once. The V gene's germline CDR1 is LNHNV and CDR2 YYDKDF (reference sequence). With 1 base clipped from V and 1 base from J, the junction kept 6 bases outside the gene matches. CDR3 length: 17 residues. Sequenced: peripheral blood. This TCR came from a man in his forties or fifties with acute or convalescent COVID-19. The chain couples TRBV15 to TRBJ1-5, with 8 positions matching TRBD1. The DNA of the CDR3 is TGTGCCACCAGCAGAGGGCACGGACAGGGAAGCAATCAGCCCCAGCATTTT. It is translated as CATSRGHGQGSNQPQHF.